The T cell receptor (beta chain) under discussion was sequenced for a study of blood T cell repertoires in COVID-19. The CDR3 extends over 18 amino acids. CDR1 is SEHNR, CDR2 FQNEAQ, per germline (reference sequence). V trimming: 4 bases; J trimming: 0 bases; junction bases outside the gene matches: 11. The method was immunoSEQ multiplex PCR; TCRdb's version includes in-frame clones alone and lacks a portion of them. The sample consists of 330,000 or so clones, roughly 90% of them appearing once. Across 20 to 25 US areas, participants ranged in age from about 18 to 90 years. Clinical history as reported by participants underpinned cohort assignment. Before being deemed recovered, Cohort 3 donors had two negative PCRs, clearance, or symptom resolution.

This TCR was sampled from a woman in her 30s who had recovered from COVID-19. The chain combines TRBV7-9 with TRBJ1-4; 7 positions match TRBD1. The sequencing input was PBMCs or T cells enriched from blood (not recorded which). CDR3: CASSSPRTGPATNEKLFF. The CDR3 region has the DNA TGTGCCAGCAGCTCCCCCAGGACAGGTCCTGCAACTAATGAAAAACTGTTTTTT.